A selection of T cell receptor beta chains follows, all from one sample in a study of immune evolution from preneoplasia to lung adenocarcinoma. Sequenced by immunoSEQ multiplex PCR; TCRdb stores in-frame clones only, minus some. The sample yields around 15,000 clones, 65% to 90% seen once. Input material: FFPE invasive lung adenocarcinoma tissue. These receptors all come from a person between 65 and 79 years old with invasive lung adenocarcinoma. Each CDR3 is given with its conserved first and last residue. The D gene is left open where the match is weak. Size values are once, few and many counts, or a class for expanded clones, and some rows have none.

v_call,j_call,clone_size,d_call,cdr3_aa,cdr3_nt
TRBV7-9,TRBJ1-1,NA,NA,CTSSLSEGAGNTEAFF,TGTACCAGCAGCTTAAGTGAAGGGGCCGGGAACACTGAAGCTTTCTTT
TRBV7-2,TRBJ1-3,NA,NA,CASSFGGSGNTIYF,TGTGCCAGCAGCTTTGGGGGTTCGGGAAACACCATATATTTT
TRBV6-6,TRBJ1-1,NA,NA,CASSYGDLQAEAFF,TGTGCCAGCAGTTACGGTGACCTCCAAGCTGAAGCTTTCTTT
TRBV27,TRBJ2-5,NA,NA,CASSLYASDGETQYF,TGTGCCAGCAGTCTATACGCTAGCGATGGGGAGACCCAGTACTTC
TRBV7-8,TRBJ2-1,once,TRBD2,CASSPVAGARNEQFF,TGTGCCAGCAGCCCTGTAGCGGGAGCTCGAAATGAGCAGTTCTTC
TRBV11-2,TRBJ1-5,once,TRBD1,CASSLGTGKRQPQHF,TGTGCCAGCAGCTTAGGGACAGGGAAGCGTCAGCCCCAGCATTTT
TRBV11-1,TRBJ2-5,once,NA,CASSLGAREETQYF,TGTGCTAGCAGCCTAGGGGCCAGGGAAGAGACCCAGTACTTC
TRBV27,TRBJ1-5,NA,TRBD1,CASSSPTGVGNQPQHF,TGTGCCAGCAGTTCCCCGACAGGGGTAGGGAATCAGCCCCAGCATTTT
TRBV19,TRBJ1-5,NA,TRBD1,CASTGGPHNQPQHF,TGTGCCAGCACAGGGGGCCCTCACAATCAGCCCCAGCATTTT
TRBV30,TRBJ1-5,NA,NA,CAWQAGGNQPQHF,TGTGCCTGGCAGGCAGGAGGAAATCAGCCCCAGCATTTT
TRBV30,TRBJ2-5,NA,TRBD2,CAWSQGLAVTETQYF,TGTGCCTGGAGCCAAGGACTAGCGGTAACGGAGACCCAGTACTTC
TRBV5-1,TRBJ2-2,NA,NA,CASSRTEFNGELFF,TGCGCCAGCAGCCGGACAGAGTTCAACGGGGAGCTGTTTTTT
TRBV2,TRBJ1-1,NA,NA,CASGGTGNTEAFF,TGTGCCAGCGGGGGAACAGGGAACACTGAAGCTTTCTTT
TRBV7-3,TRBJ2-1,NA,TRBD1,CASRFAGGSYNEQFF,TGTGCCAGCAGGTTCGCAGGGGGCTCCTACAATGAGCAGTTCTTC
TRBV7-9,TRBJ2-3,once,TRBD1,CASSLRTGMDTQYF,TGTGCCAGCAGCTTGAGGACAGGCATGGATACGCAGTATTTT
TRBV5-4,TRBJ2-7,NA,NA,CASSFRDRDNPSYEQYF,TGTGCCAGCAGCTTCCGCGATCGGGACAACCCCTCCTACGAGCAGTACTTC